This T cell receptor (beta chain) was documented in a study of CD8+ T cells in alopecia areata. Concerning this clone: Its antigen remains unidentified.

Study-wide points: A great number of expanded lesional clones endured in scalp and blood during tofacitinib.

In each case, RNA was isolated and then reverse transcribed into cDNA as the sequencing template. Here immunoSEQ multiplex PCR was the method, and the copy in TCRdb shows in-frame clones only, minus some. Of hundreds of thousands of clones detected, about two fifths appear once; the ten largest clones hold around 0.48%. Regarding treatment: oral pan-JAK inhibitor, 5-10 mg twice daily. This TCR was recovered from a human donor with alopecia areata. This sample comprised CD4+ T cells sorted from blood, obtained between weeks 30 and 35, from a patient treated with tofacitinib.

CDR3 region: CASSQGTGTGQFAQHF. The CDR3 nucleotides read TGCGCCAGCAGCCAAGGGACCGGGACAGGTCAATTTGCCCAGCATTTT. This sequence joins TRBV4-1 and TRBJ1-5; 8 bases agree with TRBD1. This CDR3 contains 16 residues. Germline CDR1 is MGHRA and CDR2 is YSYEKL. J was trimmed by 11 bases and V by 1 base; bases with no gene match: 13.